This TCR beta chain was observed in a study of cytomegalovirus exposure and HLA in healthy donors. Trimming removed 5 bases from V and 7 bases from J, with 9 bases in between. The V gene's germline CDR1 is MNHEY and CDR2 SVGAGI. The length of the CDR3 is 11 residues. The PCR ran on 60 Vbeta and 13 Jbeta primers. Method: immunoSEQ multiplex PCR; TCRdb's copy keeps in-frame clones and lacks some. The top ten hold about 2.6% of the sample, which has around 150,000 clones, roughly 77% seen once. The sequence was collected from a woman aged 40 to 50 in good health and CMV-seropositive. Sequencing was done on a sample of PBMCs. This chain uses TRBV6-5 with TRBJ2-7; D might be TRBD2 (6 bases). The CDR3 loop reads CASSPGGEQYF. As DNA, the CDR3 is TGTGCCAGCAGTCCAGGAGGGGAGCAGTACTTC.